This paragraph reports one TCR beta chain. The repertoire was sequenced with immunoSEQ multiplex PCR; TCRdb's copy has only in-frame clones and lacks some. The data contain 600,000 to 750,000 clones, 72% of them singletons. Trimming removed 4 bases at V and 3 bases at J, with 13 bases between. Germline CDR1 GTSNPN, CDR2 SVGIG (reference sequence). This CDR3 is built from 14 residues. The data originate from a study of shared clonotypes between healthy human individuals. This clonotype originated in a woman aged 25-40 years in good health. The sequencing sample was made of memory CD4+ T cells sorted from blood. Subset noted: CD45RA-negative fraction. The rearrangement uses TRBV30 and TRBJ2-1; a possible D gene is TRBD2 (6 bases). The CDR3 DNA reads as TGTGCCTGGATTCCCCCGGGAGACTACAATGAGCAGTTCTTC. It yields the protein CAWIPPGDYNEQFF.